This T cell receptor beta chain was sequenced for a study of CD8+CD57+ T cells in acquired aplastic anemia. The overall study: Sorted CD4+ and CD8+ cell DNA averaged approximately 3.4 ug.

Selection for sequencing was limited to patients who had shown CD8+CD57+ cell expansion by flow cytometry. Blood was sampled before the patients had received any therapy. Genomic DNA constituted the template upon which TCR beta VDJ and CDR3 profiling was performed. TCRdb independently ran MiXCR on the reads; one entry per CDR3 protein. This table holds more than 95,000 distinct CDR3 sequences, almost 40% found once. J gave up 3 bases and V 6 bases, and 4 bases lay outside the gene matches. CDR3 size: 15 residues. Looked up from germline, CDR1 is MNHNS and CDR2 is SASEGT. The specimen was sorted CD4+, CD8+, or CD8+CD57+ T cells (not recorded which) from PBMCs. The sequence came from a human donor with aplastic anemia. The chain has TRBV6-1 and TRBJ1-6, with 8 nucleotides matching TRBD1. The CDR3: CASRGDRYYNSPLHF. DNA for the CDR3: TGTGCCAGCAGGGGGGACAGGTACTATAATTCACCCCTCCACTTT.